One sample yielded the 4 T cell receptor beta chains listed below, sequenced in a study of CD4 T cells in relation to SARS-CoV-2 and coronaviruses. These receptors' targets are unknown. Unexposed donor CD4+ T cells date from about 2011-2018, before the COVID-19 pandemic. After roughly 9 days of culture, CD4+ T cells were isolated. Produced via immunoSEQ multiplex PCR; TCRdb's table is partial and in-frame only. The table lists around 11,000 clones, 81% of them singletons. Sequenced material: CD4+ T cells from PBMCs, cultured in vitro. The receptors derive from a human donor in good health.

The chain has TRBV6-4 and TRBJ2-4; possible D gene TRBD1, 5 bases. The CDR3 covers 15 residues. Germline V gene lookup returns CDR1 MRHNA and CDR2 SNTAGT. V gave up 6 bases and J gave up 6 bases, with 18 bases separating them. The CDR3 protein is CASSPDSLGRNIQYF. Written as DNA, the CDR3 is TGTGCCAGCAGCCCCGACAGTTTGGGCCGAAACATTCAGTACTTC.

This chain uses TRBV30 with TRBJ2-4; D possibly matches TRBD1 or TRBD2 (5 bases each). Germline CDR1 GTSNPN, CDR2 SVGIG (reference sequence). The ends were cut back, 2 bases at V and 0 bases at J, with 14 bases in the middle. This CDR3 region has 16 residues. Here the CDR3 reads CAWSRDGRIAKNIQYF. The CDR3 DNA follows: TGTGCCTGGAGTCGGGACGGACGCATAGCCAAAAACATTCAGTACTTC.

This chain joins TRBV12-3 or TRBV12-4 and TRBJ1-2, with TRBD1 matching 7 bases. The J segment lost 7 bases and the V segment lost 6 bases, leaving 5 bases of the junction unmatched. There are 12 residues in the CDR3. The CDR3: CASRRQGTGYTF. In DNA form, the CDR3 reads TGTGCCAGCAGGAGACAGGGTACTGGCTACACCTTC.

The chain couples TRBV6-5 to TRBJ1-6, with 9 bases lining up with TRBD1. The CDR3 runs 16 residues. Germline CDR1 and CDR2: MNHEY and SVGAGI. V lost 0 bases to trimming and J lost 10 bases; unmatched junction nucleotides: 7. The CDR3 loop reads CASSYSLQGAESPLHF. DNA of the CDR3: TGTGCCAGCAGTTACTCGTTACAGGGGGCAGAGTCACCCCTCCACTTT.